What follows are 20 T cell receptor beta chains derived from one specimen sequenced in a study of vaccination and CD4 T cells after COVID-19. Their specific antigens are unknown. Stated treatment: roughly 10-day PBMC culture with coronavirus spike peptide pools or control peptides (ViraFEST assay). Cultured CD4+ T cell DNA underwent sequencing with the Oncomine TCR Beta short-read assay. TCRdb re-called the PCR reads with MiXCR, one entry per CDR3 protein. The repertoire has about 19,000 distinct CDR3 sequences, just under 80% of them found once; the top ten carry about 16%. The input for sequencing was CD4+ T cells from blood, cultured in vitro, taken after SARS-CoV-2 vaccination. These receptors all come from a human donor who received a COVID-19 vaccine.

The chain links TRBV7-9 to TRBJ2-2; the D gene is possibly TRBD1 (7 bases). Trimming removed 7 bases from V and 3 bases from J, with 21 bases in between. Germline V gene sequence: CDR1 SEHNR, CDR2 FQNEAQ (reference sequence). The CDR3 has 17 amino acids. Written as DNA, the CDR3 is TGTGCCAGCATGGAGGGGGCCGGCTATGGCTACACCGGGGAGCTGTTTTTT. This codes for CASMEGAGYGYTGELFF.

This clonotype has more than one count but fewer than ten. This chain joins TRBV7-2 and TRBJ2-6; perhaps TRBD2 as D (6 bases). This CDR3 contains 15 residues. Germline V lookup: CDR1 SGHTA, CDR2 FQGNSA. Trimming took 2 bases from V and 2 from J, leaving 7 bases between them. The CDR3 DNA reads as TGTGCCAGCAGCTTATCGGGAGCTGGGGCCAACGTCCTGACTTTC. Translating it yields CASSLSGAGANVLTF.

The chain uses TRBV5-4 and TRBJ2-1, with TRBD1 matching 9 bases. Germline values: CDR1 SGHNT, CDR2 YYREEE (reference sequence). The CDR3 runs to 15 residues. V lost 0 bases and J lost 7; bases outside the gene matches: 5. The CDR3 sequence: CASSLGTGVGNEQFF. For the CDR3, the DNA is TGTGCCAGCAGCTTGGGGACAGGGGTTGGGAATGAGCAGTTCTTC.

This chain connects TRBV20-1 to TRBJ2-5, with D possibly being TRBD2 (6 bases). The CDR3 is 13 amino acids. CDR1 DFQATT and CDR2 SNEGSKA come from the germline V gene (reference sequence). Trimming took off 4 bases at V and 2 bases at J, with 11 bases between the two ends. This CDR3 reads CSATWRGQETQYF. The CDR3 DNA reads as TGCAGTGCTACGTGGAGGGGACAAGAGACCCAGTACTTC.

This chain joins TRBV7-2 and TRBJ1-1, with D perhaps matching TRBD1 (6 bases). Per germline, CDR1 SGHTA and CDR2 FQGNSA. The V end lost 2 bases, the J end lost 4 bases, and 14 bases lay between the germline ends. The CDR3 loop spans 15 amino acids. CDR3 nucleotides: TGTGCCAGCAGCTTACAGGGGCCTAGTCTCACTGAAGCTTTCTTT. This translates into CASSLQGPSLTEAFF.

V and J are TRBV19 and TRBJ2-5; 7 bases line up with TRBD1. V lost 6 bases and J lost 5; bases outside the gene matches: 6. Germline lookup yields CDR1 LNHDA and CDR2 SQIVND (reference sequence). CDR3 length: 13 amino acids. The CDR3 sequence: CASSRTGKETQYF. The DNA for the CDR3 is TGTGCCAGTAGCAGGACAGGCAAGGAGACCCAGTACTTC.

The V gene is TRBV5-1, the J gene TRBJ1-1, with 7 bases matching TRBD1. The CDR3 has 15 residues. Per the germline V gene, CDR1 is SGHRS and CDR2 is YFSETQ. V shed 0 bases, J shed 6 bases, and the junction held 8 bases outside the gene matches. CDR3 coding DNA: TGCGCCAGCAGCTTGGGACAGGGAGGGAGGGCTGAAGCTTTCTTT. It is translated as CASSLGQGGRAEAFF.

This chain uses TRBV20-1 with TRBJ1-2, with TRBD1 identical over 9 bases. This CDR3 has 18 amino acids. V dropped 5 bases and J dropped 1; count of bases not matched to a gene: 17. Germline values: CDR1 DFQATT, CDR2 SNEGSKA (reference sequence). The CDR3 sequence: CSAPYVPAGTGINYGYTF. In nucleotides, the CDR3 is TGCAGTGCTCCCTACGTACCTGCCGGGACAGGGATTAACTATGGCTACACCTTC.

The V and J genes are TRBV24-1 and TRBJ1-1, with 11 bases fitting TRBD1. Germline trimming cut 7 bases from V and 2 bases from J; bases unmatched to any gene: 8. This CDR3 is built from 16 residues. The V gene's germline CDR1 is KGHDR and CDR2 SFDVKD. The CDR3 region has the DNA TGTGCCACCAGGGCCGCCGGACAGGGGGCAAACACTGAAGCTTTCTTT. It codes for CATRAAGQGANTEAFF.

This chain links TRBV19 with TRBJ1-2; TRBD1 aligns across 8 bases. After removal of 5 bases from V and 4 bases from J, the junction contained 6 bases not matched to a gene. The CDR3 runs to 14 residues. CDR1 LNHDA and CDR2 SQIVND come from the germline V gene (reference sequence). In DNA, the CDR3 is TGTGCCAGTAGTCGTACAGGGGGTAGCTATGGCTACACCTTC. Encoded protein: CASSRTGGSYGYTF. Full variable domain (remainder filled in from reference TRBV19 and TRBJ1-2): DGGITQSPKYLFRKEGQNVTLSCEQNLNHDAMYWYRQDPGQGLRLIYYSQIVNDFQKGDIAEGYSVSREKKESFPLTVTSAQKNPTAFYLCASSRTGGSYGYTFGSGTRLTVV.

The chain is built from TRBV4-2 and TRBJ1-6; 7 bases map to TRBD1. The germline gives CDR1 LGHNA, CDR2 YNFKEQ. The junction had 4 bases not matched to a gene; V was cut back by 1 base and J by 7 bases. This CDR3 has 15 residues. The CDR3, as DNA: TGTGCCAGCAGCCAAGGAAGGACAGGCAATTCACCCCTCCACTTT. Its translation is CASSQGRTGNSPLHF.

This clonotype was counted between two and nine times. The genes are TRBV7-2 and TRBJ1-2, with D hard to call. CDR1 and CDR2 from the germline V gene are SGHTA and FQGNSA. The CDR3 loop spans 16 amino acids. V dropped 0 bases and J dropped 3 bases, with 14 bases sitting between them. The CDR3 is CASSLAKTSTHYGYTF. DNA of the CDR3: TGTGCCAGCAGCTTAGCGAAAACCTCAACTCACTATGGCTACACCTTC.

Turning to this clonotype: Compared with germline, one end of the junction differs, possibly owing to a read error. In nucleotides, the CDR3 is TGTGCCAGCAGCTTGTACCGGGACAGGGGCCCGGACGAGCAGTACTTC. This sequence encodes CASSLYRDRGPDEQYF. The rearrangement joins TRBV5-3 to TRBJ2-7; 10 positions match TRBD1. TRBV5-3 is labeled an ORF, and its function is uncertain. The CDR3 has 16 residues.

The chain carries TRBV12-3 or TRBV12-4 and TRBJ1-5; no clear D. V was pared by 2 bases and J by 7 bases, with 6 bases between. The CDR3 covers 12 residues. CDR3 in DNA: TGTGCCAGCAGTTTACCTGCACAGCCCCAGCATTTT. As protein: CASSLPAQPQHF.

The rearrangement uses TRBV30 and TRBJ1-5, with D possibly TRBD1 on 5 matching bases. Trimming pared 2 bases from V and 5 bases from J, leaving 10 bases between. There are 13 residues in the CDR3. Per germline, CDR1 GTSNPN and CDR2 SVGIG (reference sequence). The CDR3 DNA is TGTGCCTGGAGTAGGGGTTTAGATCAGCCCCAGCATTTT. Translating it yields CAWSRGLDQPQHF.

The chain links TRBV20-1 to TRBJ2-3; tentatively, D is TRBD2 (7 bases). Trimming pared 0 bases from V and 4 bases from J, leaving 14 bases between. Looked up from germline, CDR1 is DFQATT and CDR2 is SNEGSKA (reference sequence). The CDR3 is made up of 15 amino acids. The CDR3 loop reads CSAREGRGGPDTQYF. CDR3 sequence (DNA): TGCAGTGCTAGAGAAGGCAGGGGAGGGCCAGATACGCAGTATTTT.

J is TRBJ2-3 and V is TRBV12-3 or TRBV12-4, with a possible D match to TRBD1 (5 bases). The V end was cut by 7 bases, the J end by 1 base, with 12 bases between. The CDR3 covers 14 residues. The CDR3 region is CASTPVGGTDTQYF. DNA of the CDR3: TGTGCCAGCACTCCAGTAGGGGGCACAGATACGCAGTATTTT.

This clonotype came up a few times. This chain links TRBV2 with TRBJ2-3; a possible D gene is TRBD2 (6 bases). V was pared by 8 bases and J by 4 bases, with 13 bases between. The CDR3 runs to 13 residues. Germline CDR1 and CDR2: SNHLY and FYNNEI. CDR3 sequence (DNA): TGTGCCAGCTCGAACGGGGGATCAGATACGCAGTATTTT. It specifies CASSNGGSDTQYF.

V and J are TRBV10-1 and TRBJ1-1, with 7 positions matching TRBD1. Germline CDR1 is WNHNN and CDR2 is SYGVQD (reference sequence). The trim removed 5 bases at V and 3 bases at J, leaving 12 bases unmatched. CDR3 size: 16 residues. CDR3 in DNA: TGCGCCAGCAGTTACAACAGGGCTACAGGGGACACTGAAGCTTTCTTT. It specifies CASSYNRATGDTEAFF.

V and J are TRBV6-2 or TRBV6-3 and TRBJ2-3; TRBD2 agrees at 13 bases. CDR3 length equals 17 residues. Germline-derived CDR1 and CDR2 are MNHEY and SVGEGT. V lost 6 bases and J lost 0; bases outside the gene matches: 6. The CDR3 loop reads CASSPGLAGVSTDTQYF. The CDR3 DNA is TGTGCCAGCAGCCCCGGACTAGCGGGGGTTAGCACAGATACGCAGTATTTT.